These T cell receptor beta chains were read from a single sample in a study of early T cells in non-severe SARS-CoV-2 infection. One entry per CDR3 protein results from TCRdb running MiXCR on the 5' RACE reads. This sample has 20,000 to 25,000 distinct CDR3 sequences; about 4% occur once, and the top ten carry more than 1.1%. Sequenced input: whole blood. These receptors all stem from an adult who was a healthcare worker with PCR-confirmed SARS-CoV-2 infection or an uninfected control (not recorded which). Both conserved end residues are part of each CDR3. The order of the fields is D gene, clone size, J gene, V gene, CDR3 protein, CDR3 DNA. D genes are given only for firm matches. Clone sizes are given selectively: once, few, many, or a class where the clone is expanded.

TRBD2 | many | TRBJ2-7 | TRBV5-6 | CASSFGRSSYEQYF | TGTGCCAGCAGCTTCGGGAGGAGCTCCTACGAGCAGTACTTC
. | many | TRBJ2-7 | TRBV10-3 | CAISESNLGGYEQYF | TGTGCCATCAGTGAGTCGAACCTAGGGGGGTACGAGCAGTACTTC
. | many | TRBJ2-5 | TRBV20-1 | CSANPTEWQETQYF | TGCAGTGCTAACCCCACAGAGTGGCAAGAGACCCAGTACTTC
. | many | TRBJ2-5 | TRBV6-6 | CASSYSSETQYF | TGTGCCAGCAGTTACTCGAGTGAGACCCAGTACTTC
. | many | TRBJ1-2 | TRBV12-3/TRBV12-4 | CASSFGGWYGYTF | TGTGCCAGCAGTTTCGGCGGGTGGTATGGCTACACCTTC
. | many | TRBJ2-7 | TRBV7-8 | CASSLKQTFSSYEQYF | TGTGCCAGCAGCTTGAAACAGACATTCAGCTCCTACGAGCAGTACTTC
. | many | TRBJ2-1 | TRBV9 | CASSVGQVGGFSYNEQFF | TGTGCCAGCAGCGTAGGACAGGTGGGGGGATTTTCCTACAATGAGCAGTTCTTC
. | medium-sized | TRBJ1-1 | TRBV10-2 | CASSVQGDTEAFF | TGCGCCAGCAGTGTACAGGGAGACACTGAAGCTTTCTTT
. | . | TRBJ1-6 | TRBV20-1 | CSARVSVSYNSPLHF | TGCAGTGCTAGAGTTTCAGTCTCCTATAATTCACCCCTCCACTTT
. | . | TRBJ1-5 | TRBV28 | CASSFSRAGRNQPQHF | TGTGCCAGCAGTTTTTCTCGGGCAGGGAGAAATCAGCCCCAGCATTTT
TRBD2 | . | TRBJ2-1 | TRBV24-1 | CATSDSYTSGDYNEQFF | TGTGCCACCAGTGATTCCTACACTAGCGGGGATTACAATGAGCAGTTCTTC
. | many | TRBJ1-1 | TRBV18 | CASSPPTRNTEAFF | TGTGCCAGCTCACCTCCGACCCGGAACACTGAAGCTTTCTTT
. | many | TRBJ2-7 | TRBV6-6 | CASSSTGAGKNEQYF | TGTGCCAGCAGTTCCACCGGGGCAGGGAAAAACGAGCAGTACTTC
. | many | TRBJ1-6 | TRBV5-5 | CASSFVVDNSPLHF | TGTGCCAGCAGCTTCGTTGTGGATAATTCACCCCTCCACTTT
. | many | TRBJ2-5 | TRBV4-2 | CASSQEPWTQETQYF | TGTGCCAGCAGCCAAGAGCCGTGGACACAAGAGACCCAGTACTTC
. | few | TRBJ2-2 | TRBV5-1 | CASSLAGTNTGELFF | TGCGCCAGCAGCTTGGCGGGGACGAACACCGGGGAGCTGTTTTTT
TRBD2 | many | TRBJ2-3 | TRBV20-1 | CSASSGGAGDTQYF | TGCAGTGCTTCTAGCGGGGGGGCGGGAGATACGCAGTATTTT
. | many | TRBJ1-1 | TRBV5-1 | CASSTRTVNTEAFF | TGCGCCAGCAGCACCCGGACGGTGAACACTGAAGCTTTCTTT
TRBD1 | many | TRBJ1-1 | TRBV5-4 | CASSPYGTGTGASQAFF | TGTGCCAGCAGCCCCTACGGAACCGGGACAGGGGCCTCCCAAGCTTTCTTT
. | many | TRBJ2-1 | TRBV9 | CASSSPNLEQFF | TGTGCCAGCAGCTCCCCTAATCTAGAGCAGTTCTTC
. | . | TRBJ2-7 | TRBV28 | CASSLNTFYEQYF | TGTGCCAGCAGTTTGAACACATTCTACGAGCAGTACTTC
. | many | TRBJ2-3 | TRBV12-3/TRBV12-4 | CASSVNSVSTDTQYF | TGTGCCAGCAGTGTAAACTCCGTGAGCACAGATACGCAGTATTTT
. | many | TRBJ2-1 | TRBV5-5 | CASSLAGASNNEQFF | TGTGCCAGCAGCTTGGCTGGGGCTAGCAACAATGAGCAGTTCTTC
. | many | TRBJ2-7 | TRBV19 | CASSSQGSYEQYF | TGTGCCAGTAGTTCCCAGGGTTCCTACGAGCAGTACTTC
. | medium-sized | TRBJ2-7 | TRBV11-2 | CASSVDGTQSGEQYF | TGTGCCAGCAGCGTAGATGGCACCCAATCTGGCGAGCAGTACTTC
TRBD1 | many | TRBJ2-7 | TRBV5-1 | CASSLALTGVYEQYF | TGCGCCAGCAGCTTGGCCTTGACAGGGGTCTACGAGCAGTACTTC
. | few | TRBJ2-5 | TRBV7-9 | CASSPPLAGGGETQYF | TGTGCCAGCAGCCCACCCTTGGCCGGGGGTGGGGAGACCCAGTACTTC
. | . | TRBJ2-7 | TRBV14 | CASSQKGYEQYF | TGTGCCAGCAGCCAAAAGGGCTACGAGCAGTACTTC
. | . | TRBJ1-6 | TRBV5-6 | CASSLDSLDNSPLHF | TGTGCCAGCAGCTTGGACAGTTTGGATAATTCACCCCTCCACTTT
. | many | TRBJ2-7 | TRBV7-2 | CASSAIHLKPYF | TGTGCCAGCAGCGCCATCCACCTAAAACCGTACTTC
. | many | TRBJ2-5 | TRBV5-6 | CASSLSAEGETQYF | TGTGCCAGCAGCTTGTCGGCAGAGGGAGAGACCCAGTACTTC
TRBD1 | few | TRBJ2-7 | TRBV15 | CATSSSGTGASYEQYF | TGTGCCACCAGCTCCTCCGGGACAGGGGCGAGCTACGAGCAGTACTTC
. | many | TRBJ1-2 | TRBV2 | CASRSGRIYGYTF | TGTGCCAGCAGGAGCGGACGGATCTATGGCTACACCTTC
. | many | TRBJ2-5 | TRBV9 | CASSVGKTGRQETQYF | TGTGCCAGCAGCGTAGGAAAGACAGGTCGGCAAGAGACCCAGTACTTC
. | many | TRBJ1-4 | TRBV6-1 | CASRTGTGVIPNEKLFF | TGTGCCAGCAGAACCGGGACCGGGGTTATACCTAATGAAAAACTGTTTTTT
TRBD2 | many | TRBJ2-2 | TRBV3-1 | CASSQQSGGPNTGELFF | TGTGCCAGCAGCCAACAAAGCGGGGGCCCGAACACCGGGGAGCTGTTTTTT
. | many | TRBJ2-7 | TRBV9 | CASSVGGAAYEQYF | TGTGCCAGCAGCGTAGGGGGGGCAGCCTACGAGCAGTACTTC
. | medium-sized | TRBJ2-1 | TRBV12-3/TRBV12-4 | CASRIGQEGDEQFF | TGTGCCAGCAGGATCGGACAGGAGGGGGATGAGCAGTTCTTC
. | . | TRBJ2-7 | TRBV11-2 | CASSRTAYEQYF | TGTGCCAGCAGCAGGACAGCCTACGAGCAGTACTTC
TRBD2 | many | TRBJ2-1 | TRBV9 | CASSVTGGAVYEQFF | TGTGCCAGCAGCGTAACCGGGGGGGCCGTTTATGAGCAGTTCTTC
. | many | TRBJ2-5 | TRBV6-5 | CASSYPWGGSQETQYF | TGTGCCAGCAGTTACCCCTGGGGGGGCTCCCAAGAGACCCAGTACTTC
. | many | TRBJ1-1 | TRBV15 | CATSRIGENTEAFF | TGTGCCACCAGCAGAATTGGGGAGAACACTGAAGCTTTCTTT
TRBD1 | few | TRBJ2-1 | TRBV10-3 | CAMHRDRGDEQFF | TGTGCCATGCACCGGGACAGGGGCGATGAGCAGTTCTTC
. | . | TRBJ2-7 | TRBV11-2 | CASSLERDEQYF | TGTGCCAGCAGCTTAGAACGGGACGAGCAGTACTTC
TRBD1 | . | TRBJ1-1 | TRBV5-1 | CASSFGQAAFF | TGCGCCAGCAGCTTTGGACAGGCAGCTTTCTTT
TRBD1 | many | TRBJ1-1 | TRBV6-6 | CASSYSIQGASKGTEAFF | TGTGCCAGCAGTTACTCGATACAGGGGGCTAGTAAGGGCACTGAAGCTTTCTTT
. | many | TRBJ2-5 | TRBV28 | CASSSRETQYF | TGTGCCAGCAGTTCGAGGGAGACCCAGTACTTC
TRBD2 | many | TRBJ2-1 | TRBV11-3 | CASSLDGYSGGTNNEQFF | TGTGCCAGCAGCTTAGATGGCTACAGCGGGGGGACAAACAATGAGCAGTTCTTC
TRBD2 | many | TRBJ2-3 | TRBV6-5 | CASRSTLGLAGTDTQYF | TGTGCCAGCAGATCGACGCTCGGACTAGCGGGGACAGATACGCAGTATTTT
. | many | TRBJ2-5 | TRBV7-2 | CASSLEATYQETQYF | TGTGCCAGCAGCTTAGAAGCGACGTACCAAGAGACCCAGTACTTC
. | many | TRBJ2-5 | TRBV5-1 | CASSLRGQQETQYF | TGCGCCAGCAGTTTACGGGGGCAACAAGAGACCCAGTACTTC
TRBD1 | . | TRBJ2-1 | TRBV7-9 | CASRGTGDGNEQFF | TGTGCCAGCAGGGGGACAGGGGATGGGAATGAGCAGTTCTTC
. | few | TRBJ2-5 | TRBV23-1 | CASSQPNQTLCRGETQYF | TGCGCCAGCAGTCAACCGAACCAAACGCTGTGTCGTGGAGAGACCCAGTACTTC
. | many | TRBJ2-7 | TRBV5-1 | CASSPRVRSREQYF | TGCGCCAGCAGCCCCCGGGTGCGCTCGAGAGAGCAGTACTTC
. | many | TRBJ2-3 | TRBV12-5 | CASGSDTATDTQYF | TGTGCTAGTGGTTCGGACACGGCCACAGATACGCAGTATTTT